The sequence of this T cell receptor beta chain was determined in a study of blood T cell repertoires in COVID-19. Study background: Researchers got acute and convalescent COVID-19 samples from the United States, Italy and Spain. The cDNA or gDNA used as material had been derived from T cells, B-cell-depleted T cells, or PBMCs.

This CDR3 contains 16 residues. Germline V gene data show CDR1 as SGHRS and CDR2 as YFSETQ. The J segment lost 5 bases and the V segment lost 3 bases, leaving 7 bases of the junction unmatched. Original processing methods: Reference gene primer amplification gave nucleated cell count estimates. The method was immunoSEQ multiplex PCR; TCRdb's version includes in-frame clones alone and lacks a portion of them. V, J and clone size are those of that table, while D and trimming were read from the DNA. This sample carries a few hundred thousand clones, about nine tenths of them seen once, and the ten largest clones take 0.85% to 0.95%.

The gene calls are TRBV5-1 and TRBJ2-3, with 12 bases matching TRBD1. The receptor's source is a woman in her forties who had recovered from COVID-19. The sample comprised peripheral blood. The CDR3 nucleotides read TGCGCCAGCAGCTCGGGGACAGGGGGCGCGGGAGATACGCAGTATTTT. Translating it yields CASSSGTGGAGDTQYF.